The next 11 T cell receptor beta chains were all read from a single sample in a study of T cell responses to AZD1222 COVID-19 vaccine. Sequenced by immunoSEQ multiplex PCR; TCRdb stores in-frame clones only, minus some. The sample contains 90,000 to 120,000 clones, approximately 91% of which appear only once. The sample was peripheral blood, taken on day 0 of AZD1222 vaccination. These receptors all come from an adult in good health.

The chain is built from TRBV6-5 and TRBJ1-2; D perhaps matches TRBD1 (5 bases). Germline V gene data show CDR1 as MNHEY and CDR2 as SVGAGI. The ends were cut back, 0 bases at V and 4 bases at J, with 12 bases in the middle. This CDR3 region has 15 residues. CDR3 sequence reads: CASSYSIGAGYGYTF. CDR3 in DNA: TGTGCCAGCAGTTACTCGATTGGGGCCGGCTATGGCTACACCTTC.

The chain is built from TRBV30 and TRBJ1-2; D unresolved. V was pared by 3 bases and J by 8 bases, with 13 bases between. Germline values: CDR1 GTSNPN, CDR2 SVGIG (reference sequence). The CDR3 runs 12 residues. In DNA form, the CDR3 reads TGTGCCTGGAGCCAAATTTTAGAGGGCTACACCTTC. As protein: CAWSQILEGYTF.

This clone has more than one count but fewer than ten. The chain joins TRBV5-1 to TRBJ1-5; maybe TRBD1 (5 bases). The CDR3 sequence is 15 residues long. Trimming left V 4 bases short and J 8 bases short, with 19 bases between. Germline CDR1 and CDR2: SGHRS and YFSETQ. The CDR3 sequence: CASSATGSYGEPQHF. DNA of the CDR3: TGCGCCAGCAGCGCCACAGGTAGCTATGGTGAGCCCCAGCATTTT.

This clone was recorded a few times. CDR3 DNA sequence: TGTGCCAGCAGCTTAGTTGGAGGACAGGGGGTCGGAGGCTACACCTTC. Its translation: CASSLVGGQGVGGYTF. V is TRBV7-9 and J is TRBJ1-2, with TRBD1 identical over 10 bases. This CDR3 has 16 amino acids. The V gene's germline CDR1 is SEHNR and CDR2 FQNEAQ (reference sequence). The V and J ends lost 1 base and 8 bases, in that order; junction bases with no gene match: 10.

The rearrangement joins TRBV7-3 to TRBJ1-1; possible D gene TRBD1, 5 bases. Trimming shortened V by 4 bases and J by 3 bases, and 12 bases separated the two germline ends. Germline values: CDR1 SGHTA, CDR2 FQGTGA. CDR3 length: 14 amino acids. The CDR3 nucleotides are TGTGCCAGCAGCTCGGACGGAGGGGACACTGAAGCTTTCTTT. Protein: CASSSDGGDTEAFF.

The rearrangement joins TRBV6-1 to TRBJ1-1, with TRBD1 matching over 8 bases. This CDR3 comprises 15 residues. The V gene's germline CDR1 is MNHNS and CDR2 SASEGT. Trimming removed 0 bases from V and 1 base from J; junction bases left unmatched: 1. Written as DNA, the CDR3 is TGTGCCAGCAGTGAAGCCGGGACAGGGAACACTGAAGCTTTCTTT. Its protein is CASSEAGTGNTEAFF.

This chain joins TRBV3-1 (or the pseudogene TRBV3-2) and TRBJ1-1; D may be TRBD1 (5 bases). In germline, CDR1 is LGHDT, CDR2 YNNKEL (reference sequence). This CDR3 has 16 amino acids. V lost 1 base and J 0 bases, leaving 12 bases between the germline ends. The CDR3 sequence: CASSQGRGVMNTEAFF. CDR3 DNA: TGTGCCAGCAGCCAAGGTAGGGGTGTCATGAACACTGAAGCTTTCTTT.

Points on this clone: The sample holds other DNA sequences that translate to the same CDR3. This chain links TRBV6-1 with TRBJ1-2; D remains unclear. Germline lookup yields CDR1 MNHNS and CDR2 SASEGT. V was shortened by 3 bases and J by 1 base, with 6 bases between the two germline ends. This CDR3 is built from 13 residues. The CDR3 DNA is TGTGCCAGCAGTGAGGGCCTTAACTATGGCTACACCTTC. Translating it yields CASSEGLNYGYTF.

This clone occurred once. V and J are TRBV5-4 and TRBJ2-7; 12 bases line up with TRBD2. Germline trimming cut 0 bases from V and 2 bases from J; bases unmatched to any gene: 6. Germline values: CDR1 SGHNT, CDR2 YYREEE (reference sequence). The CDR3 spans 17 residues. This CDR3 is CASSLARLAGGAYEQYF. CDR3 bases: TGTGCCAGCAGCTTGGCGCGCCTAGCGGGGGGGGCCTACGAGCAGTACTTC.

This chain links TRBV10-1 with TRBJ2-7, with 10 bases matching TRBD1. CDR1 and CDR2 from the germline V gene are WNHNN and SYGVQD (reference sequence). This CDR3 spans 15 amino acids. V shed 1 base and J 6 bases; nucleotides not matched to a gene: 6. For the CDR3, the DNA is TGCGCCAGCAGTGAGTGGGACAGGGGACAGGGCGAGCAGTACTTC. Translated, it gives CASSEWDRGQGEQYF.

The chain uses TRBV24-1 and TRBJ2-5; 7 bases line up with TRBD1. The CDR3 has 13 amino acids. Trimming took 7 bases from V and 3 from J; bases not matched to a gene: 4. Germline CDR1 is KGHDR and CDR2 is SFDVKD. CDR3 nucleotides: TGTGCCACCAGAGGGACAGAAAAAGAGACCCAGTACTTC. Translated, it gives CATRGTEKETQYF.